What follows are 8 T cell receptor beta chains derived from one specimen sequenced in a study of tumor and adjacent non-tumor tissue in lung cancer. RNA was extracted from bulk tissue without any cell sorting. Three rounds of nested PCR, following a modified ARM-PCR protocol, produced the TCRbeta library. A single record per CDR3 protein comes from TCRdb applying MiXCR to the multiplex PCR reads. This table has roughly 140,000 distinct CDR3 sequences, roughly 70% appearing once. Sequencing was done on a sample of lung tumor tissue. Receptor source: a man aged 60 to 69 with small cell lung cancer.

As to this clonotype: At one end the junction does not follow the germline gene, possibly because of a read error. The CDR3 here is CASSPTGYNDQIF. CDR3 nucleotide sequence: TGTGCCAGCAGCCCGACAGGCTACAATGATCAGATCTTC. The V call is TRBV11-2, the J call TRBJ2-1; perhaps TRBD1 as D (6 bases). Germline V gene lookup returns CDR1 SGHAT and CDR2 FQNNGV. The CDR3 has 13 residues.

This sequence joins TRBV18 and TRBJ2-7; TRBD1 might be the D (6 bases). Trimming removed 3 bases at V and 4 bases at J, with 16 bases between. CDR3 length: 15 residues. The V gene's germline CDR1 is KGHSH and CDR2 LQKENI. CDR3 amino acids: CASSPRQVRMYEQYF. The CDR3 DNA sequence: TGTGCCAGCTCACCGAGACAGGTTCGGATGTACGAGCAGTACTTC.

The rearrangement joins TRBV4-2 to TRBJ2-7; 7 positions agree with TRBD2. J lost 6 bases, V lost 4 bases, and 9 bases had no gene match. The CDR3 is 14 amino acids. Per germline, CDR1 LGHNA and CDR2 YNFKEQ. For the CDR3, the DNA is TGTGCCAGCAGCCGAGCGGGGCCGGGCGCCGAGCAGTACTTC. Its translation is CASSRAGPGAEQYF.

Worth noting for this clonotype: Just one base apart from a much larger clone, this may be a read error. The chain recombines TRBV7-9 with TRBJ1-2, with D maybe TRBD1 (6 bases). The germline gives CDR1 SEHNR, CDR2 FQNEAQ (reference sequence). This CDR3 is built from 16 residues. V lost 6 bases to trimming and J lost 3 bases, with 20 bases between them. The CDR3 is CASRVQTGRGDYGYTF. In DNA, the CDR3 is TGTGCCAGCAGGGTTCAGACAGGACGGGGGGACTATGGCTACACCTTC.

The table lists this clonotype with a few counts. This chain connects TRBV20-1 to TRBJ2-3, with 8 bases fitting TRBD2. The germline gives CDR1 DFQATT, CDR2 SNEGSKA (reference sequence). CDR3 size: 15 residues. With 6 bases clipped from V and 0 bases from J, the junction kept 8 bases outside the gene matches. In DNA, the CDR3 is TGCAGTGCCGCCTCACTAGCGGCTAGCACAGATACGCAGTATTTT. Translated: CSAASLAASTDTQYF.

As regards this clonotype: Just one base apart from a much larger clone, this may be a read error. This chain joins TRBV11-2 and TRBJ2-2; 8 bases are shared with TRBD2. There are 17 residues in the CDR3. CDR1 is SGHAT and CDR2 is FQNNGV in the germline V gene. DNA for the CDR3: TGTGCCAACAGCCCGCCTAGGCTAGCGGGTAACACCGGGGAGCTGTTTTTT. Its translation: CANSPPRLAGNTGELFF.

Details on this clonotype: A read error is likely, as this CDR3 ends without the conserved phenylalanine or tryptophan. No DNA is shown, since the ends of the CDR3 on it are uncertain; the CDR3 is the one TCRdb lists. V and J are TRBV6-5 and TRBJ2-1; the DNA was not used to check the table's D call, TRBD1. Including both end residues, the CDR3 is 14 amino acids long. From germline, CDR1 is MNHEY and CDR2 SVGAGI. CDR3 region: CASSRQGPYNEKFL.

This sequence joins TRBV29-1 and TRBJ1-4; D is perhaps TRBD1 (6 bases). The CDR3 length is 14 residues. Germline V gene sequence: CDR1 SQVTM, CDR2 ANQGSEA. DNA for the CDR3: TGCAGAGCGCGCTGGGACAAGGGTAATGAAAAACTGTTTTTT. It yields the protein CRARWDKGNEKLFF.